The source of this T cell receptor beta chain is a study of early T cells in non-severe SARS-CoV-2 infection. Looking at the study overall: Bulk RNA taken from unsorted whole blood was sequenced, leaving chains unpaired.

The V end was cut by 2 bases, the J end by 0 bases, with 7 bases between. Germline V gene sequence: CDR1 KGHSH, CDR2 LQKENI. The CDR3 runs 15 residues. This clonotype was seen ten or more times. Its antigen is unknown. Notes on the study in general: VDJdb matching, biased toward anti-spike CD8 responses, missed private and CD4 specificities.

TCRdb redid the calling of the 5' RACE reads with MiXCR, one entry per CDR3 protein. The sample comprises about 70,000 distinct CDR3 sequences, 11% of which are singletons, and 4% to 5% rests with the top ten. This chain links TRBV18 with TRBJ1-4; unclear D gene. This receptor was taken from an adult who was a healthcare worker with PCR-confirmed SARS-CoV-2 infection or an uninfected control (not recorded which). The sample taken for sequencing was whole blood. The CDR3 nucleotides are TGTGCCAGCTCACCAGGAGTATCAACTAATGAAAAACTGTTTTTT. Translated, it gives CASSPGVSTNEKLFF.